These 28 T cell receptor beta chains share one sample of origin, sequenced in a study of OX40 agonist ivuxolimab in advanced cancers. The protocol was immunoSEQ multiplex PCR, while the TCRdb copy is restricted to in-frame clones and leaves out a portion. The sample lists tens of thousands of clones, about 88% seen once, with roughly 7.8% in the top ten. The input for sequencing was CD4+ or CD8+ T cells sorted from blood, taken in a trial of the OX40 agonist ivuxolimab. Receptor source: an adult with an advanced solid tumor such as melanoma, head and neck, liver or kidney cancer.

The V gene is TRBV7-9, the J gene TRBJ2-7; the D is unclear. Germline V lookup: CDR1 SEHNR, CDR2 FQNEAQ (reference sequence). This CDR3 spans 13 amino acids. The V gene lost 0 bases and the J gene lost 1 base, with 4 bases spanning the gap. The CDR3 nucleotides are TGTGCCAGCAGCTTAGCACAGTCCTACGAGCAGTACTTC. Amino acids: CASSLAQSYEQYF.

V is TRBV6-6 and J is TRBJ2-1; TRBD1 might be the D (6 bases). V shed 5 bases and J shed 6 bases, with 14 bases lying between them. The CDR3 totals 14 residues. Germline CDR1 reads MNHNY; CDR2 reads SVGAGI (reference sequence). Here the CDR3 DNA reads TGTGCCAGCAGTCCGAGTAGGGGGACCAATGAGCAGTTCTTC. It is translated as CASSPSRGTNEQFF.

The chain uses TRBV5-1 and TRBJ2-5, with D perhaps matching TRBD1 or TRBD2 (5 bases each). The CDR3 contains 14 residues. V lost 2 bases and J 5 bases, leaving 13 bases between the germline ends. In germline, CDR1 is SGHRS, CDR2 YFSETQ. CDR3: CASSLGQGPETQYF. The DNA of the CDR3 is TGCGCCAGCAGCTTAGGGCAGGGACCGGAGACCCAGTACTTC.

The chain joins TRBV10-1 to TRBJ2-5, with TRBD1 as a possible D gene (5 bases). Germline V gene lookup returns CDR1 WNHNN and CDR2 SYGVQD (reference sequence). The V gene lost 0 bases and the J gene lost 5 bases, with 10 bases spanning the gap. This CDR3 is built from 14 residues. As DNA, the CDR3 is TGCGCCAGCAGTGAGTCGACAGCCTTGGAGACCCAGTACTTC. Protein product: CASSESTALETQYF.

The V gene is TRBV10-1, the J gene TRBJ2-3; D might be TRBD1 or TRBD2, each matching 5 bases. The CDR3 contains 15 residues. Trimming cost V 2 bases and J 6 bases, with 15 bases left between them. The germline gives CDR1 WNHNN, CDR2 SYGVQD (reference sequence). CDR3 DNA: TGCGCCAGCAGTGAGAGGGGTCTAGCAGGCGATACGCAGTATTTT. It yields the protein CASSERGLAGDTQYF.

V usage is TRBV4-2 and J usage is TRBJ2-1; D may match TRBD1 or TRBD2 (5 bases each). V lost 1 base and J 2 bases, leaving 12 bases between the germline ends. The CDR3 runs 16 residues. Germline CDR1 and CDR2: LGHNA and YNFKEQ. CDR3 protein: CASSQGVGVAYNEQFF. The CDR3 DNA reads TGTGCCAGCAGCCAAGGGGTGGGGGTGGCCTACAATGAGCAGTTCTTC.

The chain couples TRBV7-8 to TRBJ2-2, with 7 bases lining up with TRBD1. Per the germline V gene, CDR1 is SGHVS and CDR2 is FQNEAQ. V shed 4 bases and J 0 bases; nucleotides not matched to a gene: 8. The CDR3 totals 17 residues. CDR3 coding DNA: TGTGCCAGCAGCTCCCTCTCCGGGACAGCGAACACCGGGGAGCTGTTTTTT. It yields the protein CASSSLSGTANTGELFF.

V and J are TRBV19 and TRBJ1-4, with D possibly TRBD1 on 5 matching bases. Germline V lookup: CDR1 LNHDA, CDR2 SQIVND (reference sequence). V lost 6 bases and J lost 7, with 15 bases in between. The CDR3 extends over 14 amino acids. Written as DNA, the CDR3 is TGTGCCAGTAGCCGATCCCGCACAGGTGAAAAACTGTTTTTT. It specifies CASSRSRTGEKLFF.

The chain couples TRBV23-1 to TRBJ2-1, with D possibly TRBD2 on 5 matching bases. TRBV23-1 is labeled an ORF, and its function is uncertain. The V end lost 3 bases, the J end lost 6 bases, and 18 bases lay between the germline ends. There are 16 residues in the CDR3. CDR3 in DNA: TGCGCCAGCAGTCAGATCCAGGACTCAACCCCCAATGAGCAGTTCTTC. Translating it yields CASSQIQDSTPNEQFF.

The chain employs TRBV7-9 and TRBJ1-1; D ambiguous. CDR3 length equals 11 residues. Trimming removed 11 bases from V and 5 bases from J, with 12 bases in between. Germline values: CDR1 SEHNR, CDR2 FQNEAQ (reference sequence). DNA for the CDR3: TGTGCCGCTGAGCAGGTTACTGAAGCTTTCTTT. Its protein is CAAEQVTEAFF.

This chain links TRBV10-3 with TRBJ1-3; D possibly corresponds to TRBD1 (5 bases). This CDR3 is built from 16 residues. CDR1 ENHRY and CDR2 SYGVKD come from the germline V gene. With 3 bases removed from V and 7 bases from J, the gap between germline ends came to 19 bases. In nucleotides, the CDR3 is TGTGCCATCAGTGATACGGGAACCCAGTGGGGGAACACCATATATTTT. Its protein is CAISDTGTQWGNTIYF.

This sequence joins TRBV6-5 and TRBJ1-5; D remains unclear. Germline V CDR1 and CDR2: MNHEY, SVGAGI. Trimming removed 3 bases at V and 0 bases at J, with 9 bases between. The CDR3 extends over 15 amino acids. The CDR3 loop is CASSYSGNSNQPQHF. The CDR3 DNA follows: TGTGCCAGCAGTTATTCTGGGAATAGCAATCAGCCCCAGCATTTT.

The chain links TRBV9 to TRBJ2-7, with 13 bases that match TRBD2. Germline values: CDR1 SGDLS, CDR2 YYNGEE. Trimming cost V 4 bases and J 2 bases; bases outside gene matches: 6. The CDR3 extends over 16 amino acids. CDR3: CASSLQGTSGTYEQYF. In DNA form, the CDR3 reads TGTGCCAGCAGCCTCCAGGGGACTAGCGGGACCTACGAGCAGTACTTC.

This chain connects TRBV4-3 to TRBJ2-2; D may be TRBD2 (6 bases). Between the trimmed V and J ends, which lost 1 base and 7 bases, there was a span of 10 bases. CDR3 length: 14 amino acids. CDR1 LGHNA and CDR2 YSLEER come from the germline V gene. The chain's CDR3 is CASSQVGGVGELFF. CDR3 DNA sequence: TGCGCCAGCAGCCAAGTAGGAGGGGTCGGGGAGCTGTTTTTT.

The chain joins TRBV7-7 to TRBJ2-7, with 7 nucleotides matching TRBD1. This CDR3 is built from 14 residues. The trim removed 7 bases at V and 2 bases at J, leaving 8 bases unmatched. CDR1 and CDR2 from the germline V gene are SSHAT and FNYEAQ (reference sequence). CDR3 residues: CASNKTGTTYEQYF. Written as DNA, the CDR3 is TGTGCCAGCAACAAGACAGGGACCACCTACGAGCAGTACTTC.

This clone was seen only a few times. The chain is built from TRBV5-6 and TRBJ1-2; D gene uncertain. The V gene's germline CDR1 is SGHDT and CDR2 YYEEEE. The CDR3 is made up of 15 amino acids. V was pared by 0 bases and J by 7 bases, with 16 bases between. The CDR3 sequence: CASSLVRRAVRGYTF. DNA of the CDR3: TGTGCCAGCAGCTTGGTGCGGAGGGCGGTCCGTGGCTACACCTTC.

V usage is TRBV19 and J usage is TRBJ1-4, with 10 bases identical to TRBD1. The length of the CDR3 is 15 residues. CDR1 and CDR2 (germline): LNHDA, SQIVND (reference sequence). Germline trimming cut 2 bases from V and 8 bases from J; bases unmatched to any gene: 5. CDR3 protein: CASSITGQGDEKLFF. The CDR3 bases are TGTGCCAGTAGTATAACCGGACAGGGGGACGAAAAACTGTTTTTT.

The chain recombines TRBV11-1 with TRBJ1-1, with D uncertain. The V gene's germline CDR1 is SGHAT and CDR2 FQDESV (reference sequence). V was shortened by 3 bases and J by 10 bases, with 15 bases between the two germline ends. The length of the CDR3 is 13 residues. The CDR3 bases are TGTGCCAGCAGCTTTGAGACCGGAGGTGGAGCTTTCTTT. As protein: CASSFETGGGAFF.

The V and J genes are TRBV19 and TRBJ1-2, with D tentatively TRBD1 (5 bases). The CDR3 consists of 12 residues. Germline V gives CDR1 LNHDA, CDR2 SQIVND (reference sequence). V gave up 5 bases and J gave up 4 bases, with 8 bases separating them. In DNA, the CDR3 is TGTGCCAGTAGTCTTACAGGCTATGGCTACACCTTC. Its translation is CASSLTGYGYTF.

V usage is TRBV7-2 and J usage is TRBJ1-1; D unclear. CDR3 length: 13 amino acids. CDR1 and CDR2 from the germline V gene are SGHTA and FQGNSA. V dropped 5 bases and J dropped 1 base, with 8 bases sitting between them. The CDR3 nucleotides read TGTGCCAGCAGCGCCGGGTCGAACACTGAAGCTTTCTTT. It translates to CASSAGSNTEAFF.

This chain connects TRBV9 to TRBJ2-7, with D uncertain. Germline V gene lookup returns CDR1 SGDLS and CDR2 YYNGEE. Trimming took off 3 bases at V and 6 bases at J, with 13 bases between the two ends. The CDR3 runs 13 residues. DNA for the CDR3: TGTGCCAGCAGCGCCGGCGGTCTAGGCGAGCAGTACTTC. This translates into CASSAGGLGEQYF.

The chain employs TRBV6-4 and TRBJ1-5; D call uncertain. This CDR3 is 14 amino acids long. V lost 7 bases and J lost 6, with 16 bases in between. Germline V lookup: CDR1 MRHNA, CDR2 SNTAGT. The DNA of the CDR3 is TGTGCCAGCATCATGGTATTCCCAAGTCAGCCCCAGCATTTT. Protein: CASIMVFPSQPQHF.

The gene calls are TRBV19 and TRBJ1-5; D is unclear. V dropped 1 base and J dropped 6 bases, with 10 bases sitting between them. Germline CDR1 and CDR2: LNHDA and SQIVND (reference sequence). The CDR3 has 14 residues. The CDR3, as DNA: TGTGCCAGTAGTATAGTCCCGAAGGTTCAGCCCCAGCATTTT. Translation gives CASSIVPKVQPQHF.

The chain joins TRBV7-9 to TRBJ1-1, with TRBD1 matching over 8 bases. CDR3 size: 14 residues. The V gene end was trimmed by 3 bases and the J gene end by 1 base; junction bases not matched to a gene: 1. Germline-derived CDR1 and CDR2 are SEHNR and FQNEAQ (reference sequence). CDR3: CASSLQGANTEAFF. CDR3 nucleotides: TGTGCCAGCAGCTTGCAGGGGGCGAACACTGAAGCTTTCTTT.

This clone has more than one count but fewer than ten. V usage is TRBV10-3 and J usage is TRBJ1-5, with 8 nucleotides matching TRBD1. CDR1 is ENHRY and CDR2 is SYGVKD in the germline V gene. Trimming removed 5 bases from V and 2 bases from J; junction bases left unmatched: 2. This CDR3 region has 14 residues. This CDR3 reads CAISLTGGNQPQHF. DNA of the CDR3: TGTGCCATCAGTTTGACAGGGGGCAATCAGCCCCAGCATTTT.

The sample holds a few counts of this clone. The chain joins TRBV5-5 to TRBJ1-1, with D perhaps TRBD1 (5 bases). The CDR3 runs to 12 residues. Deletions cut 5 bases from V and 11 bases from J, with 16 bases between. The germline V gene encodes CDR1 SGHKS and CDR2 YYEKEE (reference sequence). CDR3 nucleotide sequence: TGTGCCAGCAGTCGGGACTCCTCCTACGCTTTCTTT. It translates to CASSRDSSYAFF.

V is TRBV29-1 and J is TRBJ2-3, with 10 bases identical to TRBD2. The CDR3 consists of 13 residues. Trimming cost V 6 bases and J 0 bases; bases outside gene matches: 0. Germline V CDR1 and CDR2: SQVTM, ANQGSEA. The CDR3, as DNA: TGCAGCGTGACTAGCGGGAGCACAGATACGCAGTATTTT. It is translated as CSVTSGSTDTQYF.

The genes are TRBV5-1 and TRBJ2-1, with D perhaps TRBD2 (5 bases). Germline loops: CDR1 SGHRS, CDR2 YFSETQ. The V end was cut by 4 bases, the J end by 5 bases, with 10 bases between. The length of the CDR3 is 13 residues. DNA for the CDR3: TGCGCCAGCAGCCTGGAGGTCAACAATGAGCAGTTCTTC. This gives the protein CASSLEVNNEQFF.